This T cell receptor beta chain was sequenced for a study of monozygotic twins with inflammatory bowel disease. TCRdb re-called the 5' RACE reads; one entry per CDR3 protein, DNA not given. The sample totals around 140,000 distinct CDR3 sequences. Germline CDR1 reads LGHNT; CDR2 reads FRNRAP. This CDR3 comprises 14 residues. The TCR comes from a human donor with ulcerative colitis or Crohn's disease, or a healthy co-twin of an affected twin (not recorded which). The sample was blood. This chain connects TRBV12-5 to TRBJ2-2; TCRdb returns TRBD1, unconfirmable since there is no DNA. The CDR3 is CASGKGQNTGELFF.